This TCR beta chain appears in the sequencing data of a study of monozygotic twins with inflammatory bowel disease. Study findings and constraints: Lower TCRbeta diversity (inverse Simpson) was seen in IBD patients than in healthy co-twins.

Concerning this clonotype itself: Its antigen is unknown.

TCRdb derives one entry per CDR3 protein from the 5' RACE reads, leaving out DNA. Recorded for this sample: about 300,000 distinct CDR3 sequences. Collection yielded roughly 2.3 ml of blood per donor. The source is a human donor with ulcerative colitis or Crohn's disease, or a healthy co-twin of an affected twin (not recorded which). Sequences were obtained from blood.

CDR3 sequence reads: CASQYRERDIQYF. The J gene is TRBJ2-4, the V gene TRBV19; TCRdb gives TRBD1 as the D gene, but with no DNA this cannot be confirmed. The CDR3 contains 13 residues. Germline assignment: CDR1 LNHDA and CDR2 SQIVND (reference sequence).